These T cell receptor beta chains were read from a single sample in a study of immune cell composition in non-small cell lung cancer. Produced via immunoSEQ multiplex PCR; TCRdb's table is partial and in-frame only. This table holds under 3,500 clones, roughly 70% found once. The sample also formed part of further work on CD4 T cells in lung cancer.

The sample taken for sequencing was non-adjacent lung tissue. Every receptor here comes from a human donor with non-small cell lung cancer. Both conserved end residues are part of each CDR3. The D gene is left open where the match is weak. For some rows the clone size is stated as once, few or many, or as a class when expanded; others skip it.

D gene | J gene | V gene | CDR3 length | clone size | CDR3 DNA | CDR3 protein
TRBD1 | TRBJ2-7 | TRBV6-5 | 14 | . | TGTGCCAGCAGTTACGGGACAGGGGGGCGGGAGCAGTACTTC | CASSYGTGGREQYF
. | TRBJ1-1 | TRBV6-5 | 16 | . | TGTGCCAGCAGTTACCAGTTGACAGGAGTCGTCACTGAAGCTTTCTTT | CASSYQLTGVVTEAFF
. | TRBJ2-4 | TRBV2 | 12 | . | TGTGCCATCCAAGGGGGCAAAAACATTCAGTACTTC | CAIQGGKNIQYF
. | TRBJ2-5 | TRBV30 | 13 | . | TGTGCCTGGAGGGGGGGAGTAGGGGAGACCCAGTACTTC | CAWRGGVGETQYF
. | TRBJ1-3 | TRBV19 | 14 | few | TGTGCCGCATGGGCGGGAGACTCTGGAAACACCATATATTTT | CAAWAGDSGNTIYF
. | TRBJ1-5 | TRBV6-5 | 15 | . | TGTGCCAGCAGTTACCGGGGGGGGATGGGTCAGCCCCAGCATTTT | CASSYRGGMGQPQHF
. | TRBJ1-1 | TRBV7-9 | 14 | . | TGTGCCAGCAGCCCCGCGACGGGGAACACTGAAGCTTTCTTT | CASSPATGNTEAFF
TRBD1 | TRBJ1-3 | TRBV6-6 | 14 | . | TGTGCCAGCAGTTTAGGGACAGGTGGAAACACCATATATTTT | CASSLGTGGNTIYF
TRBD1 | TRBJ2-2 | TRBV11-2 | 16 | . | TGTGCCAGCAGCGTCCACAGGGGTCCAAACACCGGGGAGCTGTTTTTT | CASSVHRGPNTGELFF
. | TRBJ1-3 | TRBV5-5 | 14 | . | TGTGCCAGCAGCTTGGAGGGGGAAGGAAACACCATATATTTT | CASSLEGEGNTIYF
TRBD1 | TRBJ2-7 | TRBV6-1 | 15 | . | TGTGCCAGCAGTAACCGGGACAGGGTTTCCTACGAGCAGTACTTC | CASSNRDRVSYEQYF
TRBD1 | TRBJ1-2 | TRBV7-9 | 14 | . | TGTGCCAGCAGCAAGACAGGGGCGCCGTCTGGCTACACCTTC | CASSKTGAPSGYTF
TRBD1 | TRBJ2-7 | TRBV7-9 | 13 | few | TGTGCCAGCGAGAGTCAGGGGGCTTTTGAGCAGTACTTC | CASESQGAFEQYF
. | TRBJ2-1 | TRBV5-1 | 15 | once | TGCGCCAGCAGCCAGTTAGCGGTATCTTACAATGAGCAGTTCTTC | CASSQLAVSYNEQFF